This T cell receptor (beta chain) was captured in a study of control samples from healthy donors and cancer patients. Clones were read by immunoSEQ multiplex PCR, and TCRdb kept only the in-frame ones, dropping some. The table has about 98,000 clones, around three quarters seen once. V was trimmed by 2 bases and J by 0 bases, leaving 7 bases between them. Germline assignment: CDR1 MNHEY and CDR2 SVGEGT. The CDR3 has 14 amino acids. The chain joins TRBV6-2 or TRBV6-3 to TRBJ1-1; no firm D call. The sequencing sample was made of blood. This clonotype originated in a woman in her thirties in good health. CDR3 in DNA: TGTGCCAGCAGTTACCCAGTCATGAACACTGAAGCTTTCTTT. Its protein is CASSYPVMNTEAFF.